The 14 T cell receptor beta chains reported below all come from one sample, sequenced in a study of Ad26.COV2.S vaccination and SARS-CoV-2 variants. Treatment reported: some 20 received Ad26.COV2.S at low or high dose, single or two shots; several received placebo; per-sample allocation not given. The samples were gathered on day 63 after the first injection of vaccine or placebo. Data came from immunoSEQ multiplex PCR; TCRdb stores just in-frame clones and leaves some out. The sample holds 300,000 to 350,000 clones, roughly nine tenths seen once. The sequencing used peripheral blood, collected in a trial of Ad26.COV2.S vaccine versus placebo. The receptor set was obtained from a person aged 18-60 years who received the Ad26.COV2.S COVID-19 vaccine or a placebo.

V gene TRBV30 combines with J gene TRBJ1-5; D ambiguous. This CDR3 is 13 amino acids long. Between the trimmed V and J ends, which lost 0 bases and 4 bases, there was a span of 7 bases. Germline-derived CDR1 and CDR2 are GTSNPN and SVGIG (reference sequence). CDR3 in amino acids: CAWSVELNQPQHF. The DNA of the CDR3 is TGTGCCTGGAGTGTAGAACTAAATCAGCCCCAGCATTTT.

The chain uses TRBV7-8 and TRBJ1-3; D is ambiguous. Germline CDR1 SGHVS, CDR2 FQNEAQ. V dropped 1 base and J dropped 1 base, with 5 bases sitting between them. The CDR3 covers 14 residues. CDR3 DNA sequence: TGTGCCAGCAGCTTAGGGAGATCTGGAAACACCATATATTTT. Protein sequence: CASSLGRSGNTIYF.

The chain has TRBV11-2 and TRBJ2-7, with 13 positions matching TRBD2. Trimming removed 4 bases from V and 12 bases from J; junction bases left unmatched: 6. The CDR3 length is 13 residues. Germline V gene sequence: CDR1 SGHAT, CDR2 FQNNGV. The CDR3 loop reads CASSSPGTSGMYV. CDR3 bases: TGTGCCAGCAGCTCCCCCGGGACTAGCGGGATGTACGTC.

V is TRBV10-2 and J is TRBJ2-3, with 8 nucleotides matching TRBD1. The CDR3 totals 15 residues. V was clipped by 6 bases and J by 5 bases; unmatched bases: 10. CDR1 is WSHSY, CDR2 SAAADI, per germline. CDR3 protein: CASRGTGTRVDTQYF. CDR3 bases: TGCGCCAGCAGGGGGACAGGCACCAGGGTAGATACGCAGTATTTT.

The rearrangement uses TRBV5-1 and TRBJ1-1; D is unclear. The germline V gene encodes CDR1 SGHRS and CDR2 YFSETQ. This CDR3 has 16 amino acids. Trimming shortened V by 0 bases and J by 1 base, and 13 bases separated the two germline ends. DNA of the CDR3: TGCGCCAGCAGCTTGGCAGACCCCCCTGGGAACACTGAAGCTTTCTTT. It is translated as CASSLADPPGNTEAFF. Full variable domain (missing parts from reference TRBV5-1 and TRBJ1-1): KAGVTQTPRYLIKTRGQQVTLSCSPISGHRSVSWYQQTPGQGLQFLFEYFSETQRNKGNFPGRFSGRQFSNSRSEMNVSTLELGDSALYLCASSLADPPGNTEAFFGQGTRLTVV.

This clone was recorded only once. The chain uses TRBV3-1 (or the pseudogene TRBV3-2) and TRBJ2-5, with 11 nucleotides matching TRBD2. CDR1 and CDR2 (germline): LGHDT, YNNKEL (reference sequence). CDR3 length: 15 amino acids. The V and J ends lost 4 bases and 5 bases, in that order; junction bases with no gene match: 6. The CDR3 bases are TGTGCCAGCAGCCTCAGACTAGCGGGGACGGAGACCCAGTACTTC. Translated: CASSLRLAGTETQYF.

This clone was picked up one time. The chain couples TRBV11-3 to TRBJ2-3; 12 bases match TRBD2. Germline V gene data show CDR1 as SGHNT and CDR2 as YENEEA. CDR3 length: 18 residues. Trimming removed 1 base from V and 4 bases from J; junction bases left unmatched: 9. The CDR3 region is CASSLGSLAGGPSDTQYF. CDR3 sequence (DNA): TGTGCCAGCAGCTTAGGTTCTCTAGCGGGAGGGCCTTCAGATACGCAGTATTTT.

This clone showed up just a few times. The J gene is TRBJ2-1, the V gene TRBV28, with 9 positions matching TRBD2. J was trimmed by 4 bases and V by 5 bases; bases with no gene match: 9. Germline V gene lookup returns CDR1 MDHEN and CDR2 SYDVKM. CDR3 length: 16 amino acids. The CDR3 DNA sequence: TGTGCCAGCAGTCGTGTGGGGCTAGCGGGGTACAATGAGCAGTTCTTC. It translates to CASSRVGLAGYNEQFF.

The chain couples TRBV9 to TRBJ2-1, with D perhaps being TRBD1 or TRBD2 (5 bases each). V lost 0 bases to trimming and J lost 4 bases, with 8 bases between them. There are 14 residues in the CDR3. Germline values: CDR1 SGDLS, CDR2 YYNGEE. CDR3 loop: CASSVEGEYNEQFF. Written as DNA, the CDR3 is TGTGCCAGCAGCGTAGAAGGGGAGTACAATGAGCAGTTCTTC.

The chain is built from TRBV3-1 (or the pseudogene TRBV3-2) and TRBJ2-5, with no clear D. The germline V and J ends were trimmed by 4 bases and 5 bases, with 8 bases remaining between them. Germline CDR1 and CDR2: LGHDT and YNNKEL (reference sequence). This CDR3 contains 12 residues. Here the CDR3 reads CASSLGRETQYF. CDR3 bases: TGTGCCAGCAGCCTCGGGCGGGAGACCCAGTACTTC.

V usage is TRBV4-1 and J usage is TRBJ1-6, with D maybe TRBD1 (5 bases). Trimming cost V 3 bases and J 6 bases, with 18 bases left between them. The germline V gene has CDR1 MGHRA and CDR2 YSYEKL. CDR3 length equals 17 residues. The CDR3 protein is CASSHDSLGGGNSPLHF. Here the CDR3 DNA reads TGCGCCAGCAGCCATGACTCCCTTGGGGGGGGTAATTCACCCCTCCACTTT.

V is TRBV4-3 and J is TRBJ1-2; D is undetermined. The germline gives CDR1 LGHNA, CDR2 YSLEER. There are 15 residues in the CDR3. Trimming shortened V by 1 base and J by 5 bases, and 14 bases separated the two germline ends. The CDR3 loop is CASSQASHAGYGYTF. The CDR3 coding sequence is TGCGCCAGCAGCCAAGCTTCGCACGCGGGGTATGGCTACACCTTC.

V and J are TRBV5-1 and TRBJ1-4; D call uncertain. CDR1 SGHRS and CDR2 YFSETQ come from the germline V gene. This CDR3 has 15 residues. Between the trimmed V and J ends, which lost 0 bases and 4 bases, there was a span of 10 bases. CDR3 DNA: TGCGCCAGCAGCTTGGACGACGGCTTTAATGAAAAACTGTTTTTT. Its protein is CASSLDDGFNEKLFF.

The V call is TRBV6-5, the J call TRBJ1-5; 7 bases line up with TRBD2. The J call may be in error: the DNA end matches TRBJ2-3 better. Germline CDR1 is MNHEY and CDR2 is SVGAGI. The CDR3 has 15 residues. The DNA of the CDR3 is TGTGCCAGCACGCCCTGGGGGGGGTACGAGCAGCCCCAGTATTTT. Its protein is CASTPWGGYEQPQYF.